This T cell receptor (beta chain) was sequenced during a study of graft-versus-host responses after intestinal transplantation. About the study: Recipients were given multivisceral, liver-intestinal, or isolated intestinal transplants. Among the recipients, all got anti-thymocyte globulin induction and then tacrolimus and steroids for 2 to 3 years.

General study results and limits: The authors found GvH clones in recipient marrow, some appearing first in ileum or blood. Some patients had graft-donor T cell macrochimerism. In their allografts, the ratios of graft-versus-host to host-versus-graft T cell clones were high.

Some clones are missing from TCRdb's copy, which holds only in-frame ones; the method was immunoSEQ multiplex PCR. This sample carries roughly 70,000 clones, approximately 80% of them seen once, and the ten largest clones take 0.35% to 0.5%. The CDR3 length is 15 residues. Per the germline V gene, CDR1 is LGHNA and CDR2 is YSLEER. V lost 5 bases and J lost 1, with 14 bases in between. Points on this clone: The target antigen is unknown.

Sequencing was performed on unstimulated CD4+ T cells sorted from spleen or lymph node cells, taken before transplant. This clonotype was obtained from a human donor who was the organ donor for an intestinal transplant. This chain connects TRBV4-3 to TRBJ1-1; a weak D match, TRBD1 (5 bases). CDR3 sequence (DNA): TGCGCCAGCAGCTACGGGGGATCCTGGAACACTGAAGCTTTCTTT. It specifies CASSYGGSWNTEAFF.